This TCR beta chain was sequenced during a study of identical twins. The germline V gene has CDR1 SGHTA and CDR2 FQGTGA. With 5 bases clipped from V and 0 bases from J, the junction kept 0 bases outside the gene matches. The CDR3 sequence is 15 residues long. TCRdb ran MiXCR on the 5' RACE reads and lists one entry per CDR3 protein. The profile covers 650,000 to 800,000 distinct CDR3 sequences, with more than 6.5% appearing a single time and around 0.95% taken by the ten largest. The table lists this clonotype with a few counts. This same sample was also taken into another study, of yellow fever vaccine responses in identical twins.

Sequencing was performed on PBMCs. V usage is TRBV7-3 and J usage is TRBJ2-4; TRBD2 matches 11 bases. The receptor was isolated from a woman younger than 30 in good health. CDR3 protein: CASSTSGGAKNIQYF. In DNA form, the CDR3 reads TGTGCCAGCAGCACTAGCGGGGGAGCCAAAAACATTCAGTACTTC. Full variable domain (outside the CDR3, taken from reference TRBV7-3 and TRBJ2-4): GAGVSQTPSNKVTEKGKYVELRCDPISGHTALYWYRQSLGQGPEFLIYFQGTGAADDSGLPNDRFFAVRPEGSVSTLKIQRTERGDSAVYLCASSTSGGAKNIQYFGAGTRLSVL.